The 17 T cell receptor beta chains below were found in one sample sequenced in a study of blood T cell repertoires in COVID-19. The data were produced by immunoSEQ multiplex PCR, yet TCRdb's version contains in-frame clones alone and is incomplete. The sample lists about 26,000 clones; 70% to 90% were seen once. Sequencing was performed on peripheral blood. The receptors here all came from a human donor in a cohort sampled during active COVID-19.

The V call is TRBV5-8, the J call TRBJ2-7, with TRBD1 matching over 11 bases. V lost 0 bases to trimming and J lost 6 bases; unmatched junction nucleotides: 8. The CDR3 spans 16 residues. The germline V gene encodes CDR1 SGHTS and CDR2 YDEGEE. DNA for the CDR3: TGTGCCAGCAGCTTGGCCGGGGGACAGGGGGGCTTCGAGCAGTACTTC. This codes for CASSLAGGQGGFEQYF. The full variable domain, in which reference TRBV5-8 and TRBJ2-7 provide the parts outside the CDR3, is EAGVTQSPTHLIKTRGQQATLRCSPISGHTSVYWYQQALGLGLQFLLWYDEGEERNRGNFPPRFSGRQFPNYSSELNVNALELEDSALYLCASSLAGGQGGFEQYFGPGTRLTVT.

The chain couples TRBV19 to TRBJ1-3, with D maybe TRBD1 (6 bases). Germline lookup yields CDR1 LNHDA and CDR2 SQIVND (reference sequence). V lost 6 bases and J 2 bases, leaving 14 bases between the germline ends. The CDR3 covers 15 residues. The chain's CDR3 is CASSRYPGAGNTIYF. Written as DNA, the CDR3 is TGTGCCAGTAGCCGATACCCAGGGGCTGGAAACACCATATATTTT. Drawing the rest from reference TRBV19 and TRBJ1-3, the complete variable domain is DGGITQSPKYLFRKEGQNVTLSCEQNLNHDAMYWYRQDPGQGLRLIYYSQIVNDFQKGDIAEGYSVSREKKESFPLTVTSAQKNPTAFYLCASSRYPGAGNTIYFGEGSWLTVV.

The rearrangement uses TRBV19 and TRBJ2-3; 9 nucleotides line up with TRBD2. Germline values: CDR1 LNHDA, CDR2 SQIVND (reference sequence). There are 14 residues in the CDR3. With 3 bases clipped from V and 5 bases from J, the junction kept 3 bases outside the gene matches. The CDR3 loop is CASSILSGGDTQYF. DNA of the CDR3: TGTGCCAGTAGTATCCTTAGCGGGGGAGATACGCAGTATTTT.

CDR3 sequence reads: CASSSQGLQETQYF. DNA for the CDR3: TGTGCCAGCAGTTCCCAGGGGTTGCAAGAGACCCAGTACTTC. The genes are TRBV28 and TRBJ2-5, with a weak D call TRBD1 (6 bases). The V end lost 4 bases, the J end lost 2 bases, and 11 bases lay between the germline ends. The CDR3 covers 14 residues. The germline V gene has CDR1 MDHEN and CDR2 SYDVKM.

The chain is built from TRBV2 and TRBJ2-3; D not resolved. Trimming pared 11 bases from V and 0 bases from J, leaving 12 bases between. The CDR3 has 13 residues. Germline CDR1 SNHLY, CDR2 FYNNEI. CDR3 bases: TGTGCCGAGTCCAGCGCGAGCACAGATACGCAGTATTTT. Translated, it gives CAESSASTDTQYF.

The rearrangement links TRBV7-9 to TRBJ2-7; TRBD1 matches 9 bases. V lost 3 bases to trimming and J lost 5 bases; unmatched junction nucleotides: 5. From germline, CDR1 is SEHNR and CDR2 FQNEAQ (reference sequence). CDR3 length: 14 residues. The CDR3 protein is CASSFWTGVNEQYF. In DNA form, the CDR3 reads TGTGCCAGCAGCTTTTGGACAGGGGTCAACGAGCAGTACTTC.

This chain connects TRBV3-1 (or the pseudogene TRBV3-2) to TRBJ2-7, with D uncertain. The V end was cut by 1 base, the J end by 5 bases, with 9 bases between. Germline assignment: CDR1 LGHDT and CDR2 YNNKEL (reference sequence). The CDR3 sequence is 13 residues long. The CDR3 here is CASSQAARHEQYF. CDR3 in DNA: TGTGCCAGCAGCCAAGCGGCTAGACACGAGCAGTACTTC.

J is TRBJ2-1 and V is TRBV7-3; unclear D gene. Trimming took off 4 bases at V and 2 bases at J, with 6 bases between the two ends. This CDR3 contains 13 residues. Per germline, CDR1 SGHTA and CDR2 FQGTGA. The chain's CDR3 is CASSSIAYNEQFF. The CDR3 nucleotides are TGTGCCAGCAGCTCAATTGCCTACAATGAGCAGTTCTTC.

V gene TRBV10-3 combines with J gene TRBJ2-3; 10 bases match TRBD2. The junction had 3 bases not matched to a gene; V was cut back by 11 bases and J by 1 base. The length of the CDR3 is 13 residues. Germline CDR1 and CDR2: ENHRY and SYGVKD. CDR3: CAASGGRTDTQYF. The CDR3 DNA reads as TGTGCCGCTAGCGGGGGTCGCACAGATACGCAGTATTTT.

V gene TRBV18 combines with J gene TRBJ1-1; D is possibly TRBD1 (5 bases). The CDR3 sequence is 15 residues long. V was clipped by 4 bases and J by 1 base, with 13 bases between them. Per germline, CDR1 KGHSH and CDR2 LQKENI. CDR3 sequence (DNA): TGTGCCAGCTCACGTTGGGACGGGAGGAACACTGAAGCTTTCTTT. It codes for CASSRWDGRNTEAFF.

The gene calls are TRBV5-4 and TRBJ2-4; a possible D gene is TRBD1 (6 bases). Per the germline V gene, CDR1 is SGHNT and CDR2 is YYREEE (reference sequence). The CDR3 extends over 14 amino acids. Between the trimmed V and J ends, which lost 2 bases and 6 bases, there was a span of 12 bases. The CDR3 sequence: CASSFRDILNIQYF. As DNA, the CDR3 is TGTGCCAGCAGCTTTCGGGACATTTTAAACATTCAGTACTTC. The complete variable domain, with remaining parts taken from reference TRBV5-4 and TRBJ2-4, reads ETGVTQSPTHLIKTRGQQVTLRCSSQSGHNTVSWYQQALGQGPQFIFQYYREEENGRGNFPPRFSGLQFPNYSSELNVNALELDDSALYLCASSFRDILNIQYFGAGTRLSVL.

The CDR3 is CASRQGSYNSPLHF. The CDR3 coding sequence is TGTGCCAGTCGACAGGGATCCTATAATTCACCCCTCCACTTT. The J gene is TRBJ1-6, the V gene TRBV19, with TRBD1 matching over 7 bases. The CDR3 is 14 amino acids. Losses at the gene ends were 8 bases for V and 1 base for J; bases not matched to a gene: 2. The V gene's germline CDR1 is LNHDA and CDR2 SQIVND (reference sequence).

The table lists this clone with a few counts. The rearrangement uses TRBV4-1 and TRBJ2-7, with D maybe TRBD2 (5 bases). CDR1 MGHRA and CDR2 YSYEKL come from the germline V gene. The CDR3 is 15 amino acids. Trimming removed 5 bases from V and 0 bases from J, with 14 bases in between. CDR3 sequence: CASSWRAASSYEQYF. The CDR3 nucleotides are TGCGCCAGCAGCTGGCGGGCGGCCAGCTCCTACGAGCAGTACTTC.

This sequence joins TRBV7-9 and TRBJ2-1; D is perhaps TRBD2 (6 bases). The CDR3 contains 12 residues. Germline CDR1 reads SEHNR; CDR2 reads FQNEAQ (reference sequence). The germline V and J ends were trimmed by 5 bases and 8 bases, with 10 bases remaining between them. CDR3 bases: TGTGCCAGCAGCATGGGACTCTATGAGCAGTTCTTC. Protein product: CASSMGLYEQFF. Combining the CDR3 with reference TRBV7-9 and TRBJ2-1 gives the whole variable domain DTGVSQNPRHKITKRGQNVTFRCDPISEHNRLYWYRQTLGQGPEFLTYFQNEAQLEKSRLLSDRFSAERPKGSFSTLEIQRTEQGDSAMYLCASSMGLYEQFFGPGTRLTVL.

The J gene is TRBJ2-1, the V gene TRBV29-1, with D tentatively TRBD2 (5 bases). This CDR3 is built from 13 residues. Trimming removed 3 bases at V and 4 bases at J, with 10 bases between. Germline CDR1 SQVTM, CDR2 ANQGSEA. CDR3 in amino acids: CSVERVLYNEQFF. In DNA, the CDR3 is TGCAGCGTTGAGCGGGTTCTTTACAATGAGCAGTTCTTC.

The genes are TRBV6-4 and TRBJ2-3, with a weak D call TRBD1 (6 bases). The CDR3 covers 15 residues. Trimming stripped 6 bases from V and 3 bases from J, with 16 bases between. Looked up from germline, CDR1 is MRHNA and CDR2 is SNTAGT. CDR3 protein: CASRHSGVLTDTQYF. DNA of the CDR3: TGTGCCAGCAGACACTCAGGGGTCCTGACAGATACGCAGTATTTT.

In its sample, this clone was seen once. This rearrangement joins TRBV27 to TRBJ1-2; 9 bases fit TRBD1. Germline V lookup: CDR1 MNHEY, CDR2 SMNVEV (reference sequence). Trimming cost V 2 bases and J 5 bases; bases outside gene matches: 0. CDR3 length: 13 residues. CDR3 bases: TGTGCCAGCAGTTTAGGGACAGGGTATGGCTACACCTTC. Its protein product is CASSLGTGYGYTF.